The clone carrying this T cell receptor beta chain was seen many times. Read sequence stops 3 residues before the CDR3 end, and the germline J gene provides the missing end. This sample is part of a study of T cell clonality in common variable immunodeficiency. Germline CDR1 reads LNHDA; CDR2 reads SQIVND (reference sequence). This CDR3 is 18 amino acids long. After removal of 7 bases from V and 0 bases from J, the junction contained 14 bases not matched to a gene. Heparinized whole blood, about 4.5 to 9 ml, came from each donor. Equal genomic DNA amounts from CVID and control samples were sequenced. Assay: immunoSEQ multiplex PCR; the TCRdb copy retains only in-frame clones and omits some. The data show some 42,000 clones, with none appearing a single time.

The TCR sequence derives from a person aged 18-70 years in good health. The chain recombines TRBV19 with TRBJ1-1; 10 bases map to TRBD1. The sample was peripheral blood mononuclear cells. CDR3 region: CASTPSGGQGTLNTEAFF. The sequenced part of the CDR3 DNA is TGTGCCAGTACCCCATCCGGGGGACAGGGGACCTTGAACACTGAA.